The present T cell receptor beta chain was sequenced within a study of Ad26.COV2.S vaccination and SARS-CoV-2 variants. Study in general: Within the COV1001 Ad26.COV2.S trial arm, the donor was enrolled.

In regard to this clone: Other DNA variants within this sample encode the same CDR3.

Documented treatment: 19 received Ad26.COV2.S at low or high dose, single or two shots; roughly five received placebo; per-sample allocation not given. Samples came from day 63 after the first vaccine or placebo injection. In the vaccine, an Ad26 vector expressed the SARS-CoV-2 spike of the Wuhan strain. Germline CDR1 reads SGDLS; CDR2 reads YYNGEE. The length of the CDR3 is 12 residues. Trimming cost V 3 bases and J 0 bases, with 2 bases left between them. Sequencing used immunoSEQ multiplex PCR; TCRdb keeps in-frame clones, though not all of them. The sample includes roughly 420,000 clones, around 89% of them seen just once.

The chain combines TRBV9 with TRBJ2-3; D gene ambiguous. Here the sequenced sample was peripheral blood, taken in a trial of Ad26.COV2.S vaccine versus placebo. The receptor was isolated from a person between 18 and 65 years old who received the Ad26.COV2.S COVID-19 vaccine or a placebo. This CDR3 reads CASSASTDTQYF. In nucleotides, the CDR3 is TGTGCCAGCAGCGCGAGCACAGATACGCAGTATTTT. Drawing the rest from reference TRBV9 and TRBJ2-3, the complete variable domain is DSGVTQTPKHLITATGQRVTLRCSPRSGDLSVYWYQQSLDQGLQFLIQYYNGEERAKGNILERFSAQQFPDLHSELNLSSLELGDSALYFCASSASTDTQYFGPGTRLTVL.